This TCR beta chain was sequenced during a study of blood T cell repertoires in COVID-19. At the level of the study: Donors in the United States, Italy and Spain gave samples during acute or convalescent COVID-19. From T cells, B-cell-depleted T cells, or PBMCs came the material, which was cDNA or gDNA.

V was pared by 1 base and J by 2 bases, with 9 bases between. The CDR3 contains 15 residues. Germline V CDR1 and CDR2: KGHDR, SFDVKD. Those enrolled in Seattle joined during active infection and were followed longitudinally afterward. As processed by the authors: It was from reference gene primer amplification that nucleated cell counts were estimated. TCRdb's copy holds only in-frame clones and misses some; the assay was immunoSEQ multiplex PCR. The V and J calls and the clone size are those of that table, but D and trimming were determined from the DNA. The sample shows under 250,000 clones, around four fifths of them seen only once.

The sequenced sample consisted of peripheral blood. The gene calls are TRBV24-1 and TRBJ2-3; D perhaps matches TRBD1 (6 bases). The sequence was collected from a woman in her 70s with COVID-19, enrolled during active disease. CDR3: CATSDFQGLTDTQYF. CDR3 DNA sequence: TGTGCCACCAGTGATTTTCAGGGGCTCACAGATACGCAGTATTTT.